This T cell receptor (beta chain) was identified during a study of shared clonotypes between healthy human individuals. V lost 7 bases, J lost 9 bases, and 10 bases stayed unmatched. The germline gives CDR1 GTSNPN, CDR2 SVGIG (reference sequence). The length of the CDR3 is 13 residues. TCRdb keeps only in-frame clones here, not all; method: immunoSEQ multiplex PCR. The data hold some 2.1 million clones, with approximately 95% observed a single time. Sequenced sample: naive CD4+ T cells sorted from blood. Indicated subset: CD45RA+ positively selected. The V and J genes are TRBV30 and TRBJ2-1, with 9 positions matching TRBD2. This sequence originates from a man younger than 35 in good health. CDR3 protein: CASDSGRSSEQFF. CDR3 bases: TGTGCCTCCGACAGCGGGAGGTCGAGTGAGCAGTTCTTC.